This T cell receptor (beta chain) was identified during a study of PD-1 blockade in classical Hodgkin lymphoma. The wider study: Intravenous nivolumab at 3 mg/kg was given to patients every 2 weeks. Points from the study as a whole: Patients newly diagnosed and complete responders had comparable baseline diversity. Healthy donors reportedly exceeded newly diagnosed patients in baseline TCR diversity. What caused the repertoire differences, perhaps disease activity or prior therapy, remains undefined.

CDR1 and CDR2 from the germline V gene are SNHLY and FYNNEI. V was cut by 2 bases and J by 2 bases, with 10 bases left in between. The CDR3 has 15 residues. The table came from immunoSEQ multiplex PCR; TCRdb's copy has only in-frame clones and leaves some out. This table has about 7,600 clones, roughly 80% appearing once. As for this clone: The target antigen is unknown.

Brentuximab vedotin exposure varied among the patients, all of whom had relapsed after autologous stem cell transplantation. The study purified CD4+ T cells from thawed PBMCs using magnetic negative selection. The J gene is TRBJ1-5, the V gene TRBV2; D possibly corresponds to TRBD1 (5 bases). This receptor was taken from a human donor with classical Hodgkin lymphoma. The material sequenced was CD4+ T cells from blood, taken at baseline. CDR3 nucleotides: TGTGCCAGCAGTGAAACGGGGGTGGGCAATCAGCCCCAGCATTTT. It yields the protein CASSETGVGNQPQHF.